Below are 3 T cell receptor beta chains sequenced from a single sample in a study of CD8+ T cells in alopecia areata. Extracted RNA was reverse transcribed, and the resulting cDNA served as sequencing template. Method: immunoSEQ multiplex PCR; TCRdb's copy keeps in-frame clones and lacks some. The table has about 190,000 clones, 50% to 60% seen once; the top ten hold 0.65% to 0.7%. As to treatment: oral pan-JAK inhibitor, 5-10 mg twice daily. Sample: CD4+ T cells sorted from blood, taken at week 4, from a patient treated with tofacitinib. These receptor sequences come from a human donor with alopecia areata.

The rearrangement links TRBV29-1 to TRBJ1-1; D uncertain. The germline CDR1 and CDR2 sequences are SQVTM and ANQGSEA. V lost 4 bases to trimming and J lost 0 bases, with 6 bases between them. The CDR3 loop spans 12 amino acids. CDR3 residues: CSVGGVNTEAFF. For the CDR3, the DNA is TGCAGCGTTGGGGGAGTGAACACTGAAGCTTTCTTT.

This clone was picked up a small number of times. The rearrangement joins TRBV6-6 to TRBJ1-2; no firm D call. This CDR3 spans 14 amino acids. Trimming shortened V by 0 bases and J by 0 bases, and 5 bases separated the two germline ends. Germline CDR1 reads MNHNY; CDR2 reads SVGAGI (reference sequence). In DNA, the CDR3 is TGTGCCAGCAGTTACTCAGAGACTAACTATGGCTACACCTTC. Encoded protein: CASSYSETNYGYTF.

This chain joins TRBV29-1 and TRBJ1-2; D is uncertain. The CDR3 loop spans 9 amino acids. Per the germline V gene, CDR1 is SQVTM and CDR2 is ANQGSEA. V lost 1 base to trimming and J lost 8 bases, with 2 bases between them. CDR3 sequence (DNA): TGCAGCGTTGAAGTAGGCTACACCTTC. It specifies CSVEVGYTF.